These 2 T cell receptor beta chains share one sample of origin, sequenced in a study of OX40 agonist ivuxolimab in advanced cancers. Clones were sequenced by immunoSEQ multiplex PCR, and TCRdb holds only the in-frame ones, with some missing. The data hold some 76,000 clones, with around four fifths observed a single time. The material sequenced was CD4+ or CD8+ T cells sorted from blood, taken in a trial of the OX40 agonist ivuxolimab. These receptors all stem from an adult with an advanced solid tumor such as melanoma, head and neck, liver or kidney cancer.

V usage is TRBV7-2 and J usage is TRBJ2-6; TRBD2 aligns across 8 bases. This CDR3 comprises 17 residues. Germline V CDR1 and CDR2: SGHTA, FQGNSA. V lost 5 bases to trimming and J lost 4 bases; unmatched junction nucleotides: 10. This chain's CDR3 is CASSPSGGPGGANVLTF. The CDR3 nucleotides read TGTGCCAGCAGCCCGTCGGGGGGGCCGGGCGGGGCCAACGTCCTGACTTTC.

The CDR3 region has the DNA TGTGCCAGCAGGGGGACAGGGGAGAAGGGATACTATGGCTACACCTTC. It translates to CASRGTGEKGYYGYTF. The chain has TRBV6-4 and TRBJ1-2, with 10 nucleotides matching TRBD1. Germline V gene sequence: CDR1 MRHNA, CDR2 SNTAGT. The V and J ends lost 6 bases and 3 bases, in that order; junction bases with no gene match: 10. This CDR3 comprises 16 residues.